The following is a T cell receptor beta chain sequence with its context. Its antigen is not known. These data are taken from a study of cytomegalovirus exposure and HLA in healthy donors. The PCR ran on 60 Vbeta and 13 Jbeta primers. Profiling relied on immunoSEQ multiplex PCR, and the TCRdb table lists in-frame clones only, not all of them. The profile shows about 130,000 clones, 60% to 75% of them singletons. The CDR3 covers 14 residues. Germline CDR1 and CDR2: MNHNS and SASEGT. V shed 6 bases and J shed 7 bases, with 16 bases lying between them. Findings of the study overall: Accurate HLA-A and HLA-B prediction from TCR beta sequences was reported for most subjects.

J is TRBJ1-5 and V is TRBV6-1, with a possible D match to TRBD1 (5 bases). The receptor comes from a woman aged 45-65 years in good health and CMV-seropositive. The sample comprised PBMCs. CDR3: CASSSPPGLQPQHF. For the CDR3, the DNA is TGTGCCAGCAGCTCACCCCCAGGGCTACAGCCCCAGCATTTT.